This T cell receptor (beta chain) derives from a study of blood T cell repertoires in COVID-19. Study in general: The analysed material was cDNA or gDNA that came from T cells, B-cell-depleted T cells, or PBMCs.

Germline CDR1 reads SEHNR; CDR2 reads FQNEAQ (reference sequence). The CDR3 is 12 amino acids. With 2 bases removed from V and 8 bases from J, the gap between germline ends came to 6 bases. Here immunoSEQ multiplex PCR was the method, and the copy in TCRdb shows in-frame clones only, minus some. The data show 90,000 to 100,000 clones, approximately 84% seen once. The chain couples TRBV7-9 to TRBJ1-4; D might be TRBD1 (6 bases). The material sequenced was peripheral blood. This clonotype was obtained from a woman aged 55-75 years with acute or convalescent COVID-19. The CDR3 DNA reads TGTGCCAGCAGCTTAAGGGGGGAAAAACTGTTTTTT. Translation gives CASSLRGEKLFF.